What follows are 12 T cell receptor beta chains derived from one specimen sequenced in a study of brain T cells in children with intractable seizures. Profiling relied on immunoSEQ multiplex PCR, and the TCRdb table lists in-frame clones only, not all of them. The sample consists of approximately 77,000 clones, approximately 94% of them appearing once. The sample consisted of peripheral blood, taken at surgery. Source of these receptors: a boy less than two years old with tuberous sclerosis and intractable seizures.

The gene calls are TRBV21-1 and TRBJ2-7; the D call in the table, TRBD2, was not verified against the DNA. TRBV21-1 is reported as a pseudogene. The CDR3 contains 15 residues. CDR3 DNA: TGTGCCAGCAGCACTACTAGCGGGAGTGATCACGAGCAGTACTTC. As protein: CASSTTSGSDHEQYF.

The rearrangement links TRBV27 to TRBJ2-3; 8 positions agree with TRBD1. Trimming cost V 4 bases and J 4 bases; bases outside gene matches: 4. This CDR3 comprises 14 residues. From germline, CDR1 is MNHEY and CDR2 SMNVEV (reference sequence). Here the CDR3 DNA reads TGTGCCAGCAGTTCAGGACAGGGCGCAGATACGCAGTATTTT. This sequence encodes CASSSGQGADTQYF.

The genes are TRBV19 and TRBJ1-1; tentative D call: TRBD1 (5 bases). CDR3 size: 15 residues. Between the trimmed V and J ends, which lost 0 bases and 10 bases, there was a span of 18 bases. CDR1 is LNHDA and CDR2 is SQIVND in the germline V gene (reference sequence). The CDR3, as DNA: TGTGCCAGTAGTATAGATGCCCGGGACCCCTCTGGAGCTTTCTTT. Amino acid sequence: CASSIDARDPSGAFF.

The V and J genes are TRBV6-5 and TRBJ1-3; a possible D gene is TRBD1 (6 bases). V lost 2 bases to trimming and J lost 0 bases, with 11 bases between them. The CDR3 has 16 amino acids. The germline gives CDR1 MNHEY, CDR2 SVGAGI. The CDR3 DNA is TGTGCCAGCAGTTACGGGGGGCCGCGCTCTGGAAACACCATATATTTT. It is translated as CASSYGGPRSGNTIYF.

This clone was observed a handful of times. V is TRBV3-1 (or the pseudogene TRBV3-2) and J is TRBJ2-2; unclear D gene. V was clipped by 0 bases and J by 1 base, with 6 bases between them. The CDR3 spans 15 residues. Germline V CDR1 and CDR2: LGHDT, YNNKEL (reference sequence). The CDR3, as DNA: TGTGCCAGCAGCCAAGAAATGGGGAACACCGGGGAGCTGTTTTTT. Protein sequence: CASSQEMGNTGELFF.

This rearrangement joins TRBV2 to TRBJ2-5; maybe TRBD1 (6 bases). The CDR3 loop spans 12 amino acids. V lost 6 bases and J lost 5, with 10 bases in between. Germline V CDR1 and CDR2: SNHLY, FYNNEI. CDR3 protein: CASRQGGETQYF. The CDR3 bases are TGTGCCAGCAGACAGGGTGGGGAGACCCAGTACTTC.

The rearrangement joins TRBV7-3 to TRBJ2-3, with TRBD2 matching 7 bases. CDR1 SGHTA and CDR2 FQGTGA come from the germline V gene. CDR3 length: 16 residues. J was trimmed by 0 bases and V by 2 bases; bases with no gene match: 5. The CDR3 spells CASSLAAGRSTDTQYF. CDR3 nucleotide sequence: TGTGCCAGCAGCTTAGCAGCGGGGAGAAGCACAGATACGCAGTATTTT. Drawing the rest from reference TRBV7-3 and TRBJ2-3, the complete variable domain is GAGVSQTPSNKVTEKGKYVELRCDPISGHTALYWYRQSLGQGPEFLIYFQGTGAADDSGLPNDRFFAVRPEGSVSTLKIQRTERGDSAVYLCASSLAAGRSTDTQYFGPGTRLTVL.

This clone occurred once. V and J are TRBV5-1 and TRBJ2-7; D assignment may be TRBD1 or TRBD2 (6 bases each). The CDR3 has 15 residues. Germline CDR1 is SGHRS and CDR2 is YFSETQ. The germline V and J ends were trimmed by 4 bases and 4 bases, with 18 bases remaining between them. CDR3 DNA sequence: TGCGCCAGCAGCCCTAAGGGGGGCGAGGGATACGAGCAGTACTTC. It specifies CASSPKGGEGYEQYF.

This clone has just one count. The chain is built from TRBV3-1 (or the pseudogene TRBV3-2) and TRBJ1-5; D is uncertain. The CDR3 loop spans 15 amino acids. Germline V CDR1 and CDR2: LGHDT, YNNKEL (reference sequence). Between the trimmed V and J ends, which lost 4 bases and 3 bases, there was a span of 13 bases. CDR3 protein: CASSPGWSTNQPQHF. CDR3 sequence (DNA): TGTGCCAGCAGCCCCGGTTGGAGTACCAATCAGCCCCAGCATTTT.

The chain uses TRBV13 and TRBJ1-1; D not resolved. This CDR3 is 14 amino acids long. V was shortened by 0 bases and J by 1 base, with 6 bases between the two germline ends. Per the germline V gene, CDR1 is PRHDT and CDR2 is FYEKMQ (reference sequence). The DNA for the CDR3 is TGTGCCAGCAGCTTAGGGTTTGGGAACACTGAAGCTTTCTTT. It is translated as CASSLGFGNTEAFF.

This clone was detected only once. The CDR3 DNA reads TGTGCCAGCAGCCCGGGAGTGTCCTACAATGAGCAGTTCTTC. It specifies CASSPGVSYNEQFF. The V call is TRBV11-3, the J call TRBJ2-1, with D possibly matching TRBD2 (6 bases). V lost 5 bases, J lost 1 base, and 9 bases lay in between. The CDR3 length is 14 residues. CDR1 is SGHNT, CDR2 YENEEA, per germline.

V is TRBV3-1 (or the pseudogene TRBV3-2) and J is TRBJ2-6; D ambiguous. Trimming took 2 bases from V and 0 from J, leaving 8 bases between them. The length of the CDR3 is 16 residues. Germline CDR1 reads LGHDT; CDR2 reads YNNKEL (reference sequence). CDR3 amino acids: CASSQSLSSGANVLTF. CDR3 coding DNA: TGTGCCAGCAGCCAATCCCTAAGCTCTGGGGCCAACGTCCTGACTTTC.